One and the same sample provided the 7 T cell receptor beta chains below, sequenced in a study of cytomegalovirus exposure and HLA in healthy donors. 60 Vbeta and 13 Jbeta primers were used in PCR. Some clones are missing from TCRdb's copy, which holds only in-frame ones; the method was immunoSEQ multiplex PCR. The sample includes approximately 220,000 clones, 60% to 85% of them seen just once. Sequenced input: PBMCs. The receptors here all came from a man aged 35-49 years in good health and CMV-seronegative.

This clone was recorded only once. V gene TRBV28 combines with J gene TRBJ1-1, with 7 nucleotides matching TRBD1. This CDR3 has 15 amino acids. Trimming took 5 bases from V and 0 from J; bases not matched to a gene: 6. Per the germline V gene, CDR1 is MDHEN and CDR2 is SYDVKM. This CDR3 reads CASSPTGLVNTEAFF. The CDR3 bases are TGTGCCAGCAGTCCGACAGGGTTGGTGAACACTGAAGCTTTCTTT.

CDR3 region: CASSQERGGIYEQYF. CDR3 in DNA: TGCGCCAGCAGCCAAGAGCGGGGGGGCATATACGAGCAGTACTTC. The chain recombines TRBV4-1 with TRBJ2-7, with TRBD2 matching 9 bases. The germline CDR1 and CDR2 sequences are MGHRA and YSYEKL. Trimming took 0 bases from V and 4 from J; bases not matched to a gene: 4. CDR3 size: 15 residues.

This rearrangement joins TRBV7-2 to TRBJ1-1; D gene ambiguous. Trimming cost V 9 bases and J 2 bases, with 10 bases left between them. Germline-derived CDR1 and CDR2 are SGHTA and FQGNSA. This CDR3 spans 12 amino acids. CDR3 bases: TGTGCCAGTGGTCGGGTAAACACTGAAGCTTTCTTT. It encodes CASGRVNTEAFF.

The chain carries TRBV5-1 and TRBJ1-2, with TRBD1 matching over 7 bases. This CDR3 comprises 13 residues. CDR1 and CDR2 from the germline V gene are SGHRS and YFSETQ. V trimming: 0 bases; J trimming: 5 bases; junction bases outside the gene matches: 1. The CDR3 loop reads CASSLEGAYGYTF. CDR3 DNA sequence: TGCGCCAGCAGCTTGGAGGGGGCTTATGGCTACACCTTC. The variable domain in full, completed from reference TRBV5-1 and TRBJ1-2, reads KAGVTQTPRYLIKTRGQQVTLSCSPISGHRSVSWYQQTPGQGLQFLFEYFSETQRNKGNFPGRFSGRQFSNSRSEMNVSTLELGDSALYLCASSLEGAYGYTFGSGTRLTVV.

The chain is built from TRBV20-1 and TRBJ1-1, with unresolved D. Trimming took off 4 bases at V and 1 base at J, with 4 bases between the two ends. This CDR3 spans 11 amino acids. The germline V gene encodes CDR1 DFQATT and CDR2 SNEGSKA (reference sequence). The CDR3 DNA reads as TGCAGTGCTATCCAGAACACTGAAGCTTTCTTT. Protein product: CSAIQNTEAFF.

The genes are TRBV19 and TRBJ1-1; no clear D. V shed 5 bases and J shed 4 bases, with 11 bases lying between them. The CDR3 sequence is 13 residues long. The germline CDR1 and CDR2 sequences are LNHDA and SQIVND (reference sequence). The CDR3: CASSPGIGTEAFF. The CDR3 nucleotides are TGTGCCAGTAGTCCGGGGATTGGCACTGAAGCTTTCTTT.

This chain links TRBV4-1 with TRBJ2-5; D is perhaps TRBD1 (6 bases). V was clipped by 1 base and J by 4 bases, with 13 bases between them. Germline values: CDR1 MGHRA, CDR2 YSYEKL. The CDR3 consists of 15 residues. The CDR3 reads CASSQGVLQGETQYF. In DNA form, the CDR3 reads TGCGCCAGCAGCCAAGGGGTATTACAGGGAGAGACCCAGTACTTC.